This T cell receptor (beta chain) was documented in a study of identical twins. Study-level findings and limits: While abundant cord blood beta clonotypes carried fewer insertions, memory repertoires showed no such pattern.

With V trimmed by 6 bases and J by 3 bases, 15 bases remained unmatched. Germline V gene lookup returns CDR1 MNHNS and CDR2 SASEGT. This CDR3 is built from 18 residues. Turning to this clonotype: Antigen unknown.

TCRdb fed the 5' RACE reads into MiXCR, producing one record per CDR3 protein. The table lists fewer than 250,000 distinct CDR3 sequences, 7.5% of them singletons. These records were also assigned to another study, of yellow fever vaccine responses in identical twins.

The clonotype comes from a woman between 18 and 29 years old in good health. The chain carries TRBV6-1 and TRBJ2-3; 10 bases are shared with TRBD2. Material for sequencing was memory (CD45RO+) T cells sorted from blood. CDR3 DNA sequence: TGTGCCAGCAGACCGTTATTACTAGCGGGGAGTGGGACAGATACGCAGTATTTT. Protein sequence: CASRPLLLAGSGTDTQYF.